The TCR beta chain described here comes from a study of blood T cell repertoires in COVID-19. Background on the study: Whether acute or convalescent, the COVID-19 samples came from the United States, Italy and Spain.

Sequencing was performed with immunoSEQ multiplex PCR; in TCRdb, only in-frame clones are kept and a portion is missing. The repertoire holds 180,000 or so clones, with just over 85% as singletons. This clone has just one count. CDR3 size: 14 residues. The germline V gene encodes CDR1 SGHRS and CDR2 YFSETQ. V shed 4 bases and J shed 1 base, with 11 bases lying between them. The rearrangement uses TRBV5-1 and TRBJ1-2; possible D gene TRBD1, 5 bases. The receptor comes from a man in his fifties or sixties with acute or convalescent COVID-19. The sample was peripheral blood. The CDR3 nucleotides are TGCGCCAGCAGCCAGCGACAGAGTAACTATGGCTACACCTTC. It specifies CASSQRQSNYGYTF.